Sequencing of this T cell receptor (beta chain) was carried out in a study of blood T cell repertoires in COVID-19. Whole-study context: The samples span acute and convalescent COVID-19 from the United States, Italy and Spain. Nucleic acid was either cDNA or gDNA, and it came from T cells, B-cell-depleted T cells, or PBMCs.

The authors' processing: Amplification of reference gene primers was used by the study to estimate nucleated cell counts. TCRdb keeps only in-frame clones here, not all; method: immunoSEQ multiplex PCR. The V and J calls and clone size were taken over from that table, and D and trimming were inferred from the DNA. The repertoire has 450,000 or so clones, roughly 87% of them found once; the top ten carry more than 0.55%. Trimming took 3 bases from V and 10 from J, leaving 9 bases between them. The CDR3 length is 11 residues. Living in 24 US areas, the participants were between about 18 and 90 years of age.

Sequences were obtained from PBMCs or T cells enriched from blood (not recorded which). This clonotype was sampled from a man younger than 35 who had recovered from COVID-19. The V and J genes are TRBV12-3 or TRBV12-4 and TRBJ1-2, with D maybe TRBD1 (5 bases). The CDR3 coding sequence is TGTGCCAGCAGTTTGGAGACAGCCTACACCTTC. Its protein is CASSLETAYTF.